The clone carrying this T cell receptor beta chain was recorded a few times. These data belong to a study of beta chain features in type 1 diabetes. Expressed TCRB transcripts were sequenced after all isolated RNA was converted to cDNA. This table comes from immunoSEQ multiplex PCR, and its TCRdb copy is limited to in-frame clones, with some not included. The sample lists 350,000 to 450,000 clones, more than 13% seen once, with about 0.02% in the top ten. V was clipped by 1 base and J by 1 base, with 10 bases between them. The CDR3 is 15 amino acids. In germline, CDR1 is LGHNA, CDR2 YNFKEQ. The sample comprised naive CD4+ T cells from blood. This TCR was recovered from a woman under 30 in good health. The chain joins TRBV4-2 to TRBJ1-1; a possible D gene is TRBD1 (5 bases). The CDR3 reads CASSQGGVRNTEAFF. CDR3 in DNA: TGTGCCAGCAGCCAAGGGGGGGTCAGGAACACTGAAGCTTTCTTT.